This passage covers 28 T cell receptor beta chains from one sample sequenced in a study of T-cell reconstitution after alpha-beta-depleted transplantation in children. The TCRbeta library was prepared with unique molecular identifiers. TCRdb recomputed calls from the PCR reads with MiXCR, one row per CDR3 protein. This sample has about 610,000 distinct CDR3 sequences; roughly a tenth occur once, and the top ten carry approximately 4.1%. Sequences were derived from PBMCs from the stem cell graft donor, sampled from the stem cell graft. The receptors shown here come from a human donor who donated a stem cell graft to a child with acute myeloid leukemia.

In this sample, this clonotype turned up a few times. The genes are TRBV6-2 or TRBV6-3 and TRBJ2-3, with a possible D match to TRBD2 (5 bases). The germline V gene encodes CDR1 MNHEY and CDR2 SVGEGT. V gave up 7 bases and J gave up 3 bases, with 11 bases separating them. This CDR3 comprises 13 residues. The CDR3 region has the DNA TGTGCCAGCAAAAGGACGGGAACAGATACGCAGTATTTT. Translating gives CASKRTGTDTQYF.

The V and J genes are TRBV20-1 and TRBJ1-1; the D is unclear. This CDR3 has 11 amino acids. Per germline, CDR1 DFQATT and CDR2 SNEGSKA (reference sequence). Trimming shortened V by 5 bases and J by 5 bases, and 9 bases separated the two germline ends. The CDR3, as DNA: TGCAGTGCTTCGTCAGGTACTGAAGCTTTCTTT. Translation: CSASSGTEAFF.

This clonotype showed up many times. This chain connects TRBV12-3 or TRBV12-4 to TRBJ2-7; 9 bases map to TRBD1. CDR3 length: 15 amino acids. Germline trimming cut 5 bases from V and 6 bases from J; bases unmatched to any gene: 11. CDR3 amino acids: CASSPTGTGISEQYF. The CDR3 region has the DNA TGTGCCAGCAGTCCAACCGGGACAGGGATCTCCGAGCAGTACTTC.

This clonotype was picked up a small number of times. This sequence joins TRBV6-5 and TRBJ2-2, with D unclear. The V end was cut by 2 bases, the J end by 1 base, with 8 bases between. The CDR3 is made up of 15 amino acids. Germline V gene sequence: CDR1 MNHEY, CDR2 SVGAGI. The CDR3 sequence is CASSYQTGNTGELFF. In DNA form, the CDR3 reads TGTGCCAGCAGTTACCAGACTGGGAACACCGGGGAGCTGTTTTTT.

CDR3 sequence (DNA): TGTGCCAGTAGTATAGCGGGGACTAGCGACCAAGAGACCCAGTACTTC. Its translation is CASSIAGTSDQETQYF. The rearrangement uses TRBV19 and TRBJ2-5, with 10 bases fitting TRBD2. V lost 1 base and J lost 0; bases outside the gene matches: 2. The CDR3 covers 16 residues. From germline, CDR1 is LNHDA and CDR2 SQIVND (reference sequence).

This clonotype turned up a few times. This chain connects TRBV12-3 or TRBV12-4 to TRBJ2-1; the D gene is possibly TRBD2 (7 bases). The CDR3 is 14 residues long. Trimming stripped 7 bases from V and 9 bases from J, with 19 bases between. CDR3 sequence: CASNPGGGVGEQFF. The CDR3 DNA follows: TGTGCCAGCAATCCAGGAGGGGGGGTGGGTGAGCAGTTCTTC.

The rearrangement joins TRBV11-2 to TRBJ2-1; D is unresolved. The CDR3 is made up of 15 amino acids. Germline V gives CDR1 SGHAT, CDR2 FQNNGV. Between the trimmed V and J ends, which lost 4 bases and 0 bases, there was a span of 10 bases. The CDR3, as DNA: TGTGCCAGCAGCTCCTGGGCAGGCTCCTACAATGAGCAGTTCTTC. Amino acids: CASSSWAGSYNEQFF.

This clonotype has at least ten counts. CDR3 coding DNA: TGCAGTGCTTCCAGGGTTTCGGGCGGGGAGCTGTTTTTT. Translated: CSASRVSGGELFF. The chain combines TRBV20-1 with TRBJ2-2; a possible D gene is TRBD1 (5 bases). The CDR3 runs to 13 residues. V was trimmed by 5 bases and J by 7 bases, leaving 14 bases between them. Germline assignment: CDR1 DFQATT and CDR2 SNEGSKA (reference sequence).

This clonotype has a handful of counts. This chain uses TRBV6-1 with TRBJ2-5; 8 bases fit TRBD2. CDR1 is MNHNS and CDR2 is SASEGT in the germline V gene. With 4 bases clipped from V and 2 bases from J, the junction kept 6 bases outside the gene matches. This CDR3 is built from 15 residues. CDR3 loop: CASSVSGISQETQYF. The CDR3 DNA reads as TGTGCCAGCAGTGTTAGCGGGATCAGTCAAGAGACCCAGTACTTC.

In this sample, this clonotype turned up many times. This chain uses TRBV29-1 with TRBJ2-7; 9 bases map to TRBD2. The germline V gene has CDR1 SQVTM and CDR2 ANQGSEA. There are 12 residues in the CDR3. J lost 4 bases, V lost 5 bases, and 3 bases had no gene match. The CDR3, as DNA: TGCAGCGTTTCTAGCGGGACGTACGAGCAGTACTTC. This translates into CSVSSGTYEQYF.

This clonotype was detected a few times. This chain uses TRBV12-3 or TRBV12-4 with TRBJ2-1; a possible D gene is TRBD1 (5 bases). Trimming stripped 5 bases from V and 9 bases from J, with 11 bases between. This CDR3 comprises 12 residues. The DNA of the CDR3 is TGTGCCAGCAGTCCATCCCAGGGTGAGCAGTTCTTC. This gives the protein CASSPSQGEQFF.

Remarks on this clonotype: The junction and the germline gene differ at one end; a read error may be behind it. CDR3 in amino acids: CSANGEYSTDTQYF. CDR3 coding DNA: TGCAGCGCTAACGGCGAGTATAGCACAGATACGCAGTATTTT. The V and J genes are TRBV20-1 and TRBJ2-3, with D unresolved. The CDR3 is made up of 14 amino acids. In germline, CDR1 is DFQATT, CDR2 SNEGSKA (reference sequence).

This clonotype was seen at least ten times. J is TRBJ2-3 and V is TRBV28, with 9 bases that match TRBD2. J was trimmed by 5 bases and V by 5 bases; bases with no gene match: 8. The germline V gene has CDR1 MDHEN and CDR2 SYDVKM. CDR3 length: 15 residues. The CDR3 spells CASSRSGSSGDTQYF. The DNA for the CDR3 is TGTGCCAGCAGTCGTAGCGGGAGTAGTGGAGATACGCAGTATTTT.

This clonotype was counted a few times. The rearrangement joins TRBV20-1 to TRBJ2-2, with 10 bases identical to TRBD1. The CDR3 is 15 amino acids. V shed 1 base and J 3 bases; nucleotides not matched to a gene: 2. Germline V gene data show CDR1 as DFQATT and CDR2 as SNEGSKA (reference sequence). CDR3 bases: TGCAGTGCTAGAGGCGGGACAGGGGACACCGGGGAGCTGTTTTTT. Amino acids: CSARGGTGDTGELFF.

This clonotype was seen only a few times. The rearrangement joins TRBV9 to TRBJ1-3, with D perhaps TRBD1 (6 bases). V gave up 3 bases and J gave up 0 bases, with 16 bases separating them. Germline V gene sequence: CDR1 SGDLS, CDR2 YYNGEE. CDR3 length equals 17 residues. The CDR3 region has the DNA TGTGCCAGCAGCGCCCTTCCCAGGGACACCTCTGGAAACACCATATATTTT. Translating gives CASSALPRDTSGNTIYF.

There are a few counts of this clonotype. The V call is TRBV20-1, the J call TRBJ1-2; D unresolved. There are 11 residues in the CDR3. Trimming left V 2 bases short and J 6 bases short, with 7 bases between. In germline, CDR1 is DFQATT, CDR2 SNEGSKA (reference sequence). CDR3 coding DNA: TGCAGTGCTAGACTCAAAAATGGCTACACCTTC. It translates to CSARLKNGYTF.

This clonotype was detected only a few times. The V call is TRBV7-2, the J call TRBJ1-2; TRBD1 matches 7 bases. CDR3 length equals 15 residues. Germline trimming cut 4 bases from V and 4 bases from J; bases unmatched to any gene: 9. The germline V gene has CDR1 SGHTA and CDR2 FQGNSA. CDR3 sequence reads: CASSSSGGAGYGYTF. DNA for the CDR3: TGTGCCAGCAGCTCCTCAGGGGGAGCGGGCTATGGCTACACCTTC. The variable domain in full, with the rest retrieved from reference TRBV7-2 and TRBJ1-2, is GAGVSQSPSNKVTEKGKDVELRCDPISGHTALYWYRQSLGQGLEFLIYFQGNSAPDKSGLPSDRFSAERTGGSVSTLTIQRTQQEDSAVYLCASSSSGGAGYGYTFGSGTRLTVV.

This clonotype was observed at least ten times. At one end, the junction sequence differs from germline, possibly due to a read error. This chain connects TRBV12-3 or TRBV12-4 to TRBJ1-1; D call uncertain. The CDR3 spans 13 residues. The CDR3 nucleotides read TGTGCCAGCAGCTTAGCGGAGAACACTGAAGCTTTCTTT. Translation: CASSLAENTEAFF.

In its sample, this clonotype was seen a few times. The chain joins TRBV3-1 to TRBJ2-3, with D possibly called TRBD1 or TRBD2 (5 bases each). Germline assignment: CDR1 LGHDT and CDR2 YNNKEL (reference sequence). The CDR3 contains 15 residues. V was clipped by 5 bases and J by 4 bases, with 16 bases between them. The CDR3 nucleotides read TGTGCCAGCAGCGATCCGGGACCTTTACCAGATACGCAGTATTTT. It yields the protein CASSDPGPLPDTQYF.

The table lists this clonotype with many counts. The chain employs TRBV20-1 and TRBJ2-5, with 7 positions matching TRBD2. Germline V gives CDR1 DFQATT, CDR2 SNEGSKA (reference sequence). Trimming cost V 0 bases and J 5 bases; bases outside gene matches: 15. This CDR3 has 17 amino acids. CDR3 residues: CSARDGGGRQGGETQYF. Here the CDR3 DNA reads TGCAGTGCTAGAGATGGGGGAGGGAGGCAGGGAGGCGAGACCCAGTACTTC.

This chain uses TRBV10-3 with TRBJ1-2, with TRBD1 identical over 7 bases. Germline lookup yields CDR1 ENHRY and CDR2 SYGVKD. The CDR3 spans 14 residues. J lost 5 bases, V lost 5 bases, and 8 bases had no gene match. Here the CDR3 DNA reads TGTGCCATCAGTCTTAGGGACAGTCAGTATGGCTACACCTTC. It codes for CAISLRDSQYGYTF.

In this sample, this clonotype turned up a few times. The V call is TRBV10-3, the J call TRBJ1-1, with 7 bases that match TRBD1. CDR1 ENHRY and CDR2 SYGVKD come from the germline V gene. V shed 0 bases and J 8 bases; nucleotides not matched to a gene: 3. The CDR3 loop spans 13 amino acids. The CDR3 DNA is TGTGCCATCAGTGAGTCGACAGGGACAGAAGCTTTCTTT. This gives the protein CAISESTGTEAFF.

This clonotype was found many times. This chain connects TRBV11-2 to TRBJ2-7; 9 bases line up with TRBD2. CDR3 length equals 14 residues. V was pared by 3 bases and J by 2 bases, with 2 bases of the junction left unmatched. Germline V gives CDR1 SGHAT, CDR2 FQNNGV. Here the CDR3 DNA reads TGTGCCAGCAGCTTTATAGCGGGAGCCTACGAGCAGTACTTC. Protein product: CASSFIAGAYEQYF.

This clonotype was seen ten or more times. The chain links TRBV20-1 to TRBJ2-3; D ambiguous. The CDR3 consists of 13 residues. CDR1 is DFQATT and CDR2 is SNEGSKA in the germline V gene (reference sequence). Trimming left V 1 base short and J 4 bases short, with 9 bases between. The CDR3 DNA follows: TGCAGTGCTAGAGTGACGGCGGCAGATACGCAGTATTTT. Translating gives CSARVTAADTQYF.

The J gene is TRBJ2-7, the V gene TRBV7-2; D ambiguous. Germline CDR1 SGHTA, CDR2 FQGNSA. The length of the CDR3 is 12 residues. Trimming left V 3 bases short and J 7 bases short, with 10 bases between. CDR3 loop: CASSFGVGEQYF. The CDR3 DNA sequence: TGTGCCAGCAGCTTCGGAGTGGGAGAGCAGTACTTC.

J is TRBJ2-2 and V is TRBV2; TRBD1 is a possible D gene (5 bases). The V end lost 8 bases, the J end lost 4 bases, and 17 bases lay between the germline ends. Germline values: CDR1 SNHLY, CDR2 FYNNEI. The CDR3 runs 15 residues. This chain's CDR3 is CASLPQGVSTGELFF. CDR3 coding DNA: TGTGCCAGCCTCCCCCAAGGGGTATCCACCGGGGAGCTGTTTTTT.

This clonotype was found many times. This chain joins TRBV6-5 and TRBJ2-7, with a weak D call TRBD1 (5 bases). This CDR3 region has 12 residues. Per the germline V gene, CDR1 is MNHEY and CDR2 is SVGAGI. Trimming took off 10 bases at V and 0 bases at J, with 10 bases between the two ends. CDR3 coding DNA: TGTGCCACCACAGGCAACTCCTACGAGCAGTACTTC. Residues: CATTGNSYEQYF.

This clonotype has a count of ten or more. The CDR3 here is CASGPGQVSTDTQYF. For the CDR3, the DNA is TGTGCCAGCGGACCCGGACAGGTCAGCACAGATACGCAGTATTTT. The chain is built from TRBV12-3 or TRBV12-4 and TRBJ2-3, with 7 bases matching TRBD1. The CDR3 is 15 amino acids. With V trimmed by 8 bases and J by 0 bases, 8 bases remained unmatched.